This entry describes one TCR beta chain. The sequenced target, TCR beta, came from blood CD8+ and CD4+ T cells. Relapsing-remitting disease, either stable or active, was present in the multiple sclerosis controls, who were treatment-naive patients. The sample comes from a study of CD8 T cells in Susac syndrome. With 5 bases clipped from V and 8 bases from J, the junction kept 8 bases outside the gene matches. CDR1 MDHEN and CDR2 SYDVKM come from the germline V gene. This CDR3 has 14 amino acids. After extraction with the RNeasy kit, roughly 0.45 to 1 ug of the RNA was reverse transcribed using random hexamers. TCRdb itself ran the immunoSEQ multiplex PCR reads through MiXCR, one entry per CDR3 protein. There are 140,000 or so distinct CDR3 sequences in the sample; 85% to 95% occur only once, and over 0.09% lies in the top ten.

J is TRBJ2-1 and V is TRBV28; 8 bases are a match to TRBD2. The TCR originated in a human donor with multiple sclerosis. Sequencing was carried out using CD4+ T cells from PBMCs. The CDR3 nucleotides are TGTGCCAGCAGTATCCTGGGACTAGTCTATGAGCAGTTCTTC. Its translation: CASSILGLVYEQFF.